The source of this TCR beta chain is a study of identical twins (dated by TCRdb to 2016 to 2017). Turning to the overall study: TCR alpha and beta repertoires from monozygotic twins, unrelated adults of various ages and cord blood were deep-sequenced to test whether fetal clonotypes persist. To rule out contamination, the twin experiments were replicated at different times with different library preparation protocols. Study-wide conclusions, independent of this receptor: Compared with coincidental sharing between unrelated individuals, out-of-frame TCR alpha sequences shared between twins showed an excess of sequences with low generation probability. Out-of-frame TCR alpha sharing in monozygotic twins was systematically underestimated by recombination models, whereas sharing between unrelated individuals was in agreement with the recombination models. A weaker excess of twin sharing was found in beta out-of-frame sequences because the signal-to-noise ratio was lowered by fewer shared sequences. Because the same donors could not be followed over many years, the conclusions depended on cross-sectional statistical analysis. Zero-insertion analyses could be partly confounded by invariant T cells such as MAIT and iNKT, although diverse VJ usage argued against such confounding for most clonotypes. Abundant cord blood beta clonotypes carried fewer insertions; young adult naive repertoires showed a weaker similar trend, while memory repertoires showed none.

The CDR3, from cysteine to phenylalanine, totals 12 residues. The retained sequence is limited to the CDR3, 36 bases, with the frame set at the first base. Germline trimming amounts to 3 bases on V and 6 bases on J, with 2 as the count of junction bases outside the gene matches. CDR1 SGHTA and CDR2 FQGNSA were looked up in the germline V gene. In its sample, this clonotype was seen many times. There is no known antigen for this receptor. Nothing much larger sits one base from this clone, and base qualities are not available. Libraries were built with 5' RACE. The sequencer listed for this sample is Illumina HiSeq 2000. Template switching added a universal primer binding site, and the final cDNA carried a unique molecular identifier that allowed TCR cDNA molecules to be counted accurately. First-strand cDNA for TCR alpha and beta chains was synthesized from specific primers in the conserved constant-segment region. To control for contamination, each cDNA library was double barcoded with a SMART-Mk sample barcode plus Illumina barcodes. TruSeq adapter sequences and Illumina sample barcodes were added in two successive PCR steps. The Illumina HiSeq platform was used with custom primers to sequence TCR alpha and beta cDNA libraries. Under the source paper's analysis protocol: MiGEC was used to process raw reads and extract unique molecular identifiers, and MiXCR was used to find CDR3 positions. For each individual, recombination models were inferred using an EM algorithm with the repgenHMM and IGoR tools. The tcR package in R was used for shared clonotype analysis, with sharing normalized by the product of cloneset sizes. To study raw recombination free of thymic and clonal selection effects, out-of-frame nonproductive sequences were analyzed. The public reads were reprocessed in TCRdb via fastp at Q25 and MiXCR, keeping in-frame beta chains. Every entry covers one CDR3 protein and lists the most common genes and DNA from its rows. The V and J calls reflect TCRdb's pipeline rather than the authors' work. A total of 550,000 to 700,000 distinct CDR3 sequences appear in this sample, roughly 20% of them only once. Together, the top ten hold 4.3% of the sample.

Every donor was a healthy Caucasian. Three pairs of female monozygotic twins, all aged roughly 18 to 29 years, were included in the twin cohort. Peripheral blood mononuclear cells were used as the source from which RNA for TCR libraries was isolated. This same sample was also part of a study on T cells expressing NK-cell markers. As noted in the second study: TCR beta-chain repertoires were profiled in sorted CD3+CD56+NKG2C+, CD3+CD56+NKG2C- and CD3+CD56-NKG2C+ T-cell subsets from several donors. Of the eight sequenced donors, seven were found to be HCMV-seropositive and one was found to be HCMV-seronegative. To restrict sorting to alphabetaTCR-expressing T cells, an anti-gammadeltaTCR antibody was added in several experiments. In 5 to 7 donors, the dominant CD3+CD56+NKG2C+ clonotypes ranked among the top 10 CD8+ clonotypes, making up about 1.0-8% of CD8+ T cells. Those dominant clonotypes were again the most abundant among CD3+CD56-NKG2C+ cells in a few donors, at roughly 28.3-60.1%. Whether the expanded NKG2C-expressing T cell clones were specific for HCMV antigens remained unclear. All eight donors whose samples were sequenced were randomly selected healthy volunteers, three of them men and five women. A commercial ELISA kit detecting HCMV-specific IgG in serum was used to determine HCMV serostatus. For about six donors, bulk peripheral blood T-cell repertoires were also sequenced from unsorted PBMC. MIGEC was used to demultiplex reads and group reads by UMI, and MiTCR was used to assemble and quantify clonotypes. To remove erroneous sequences, TCR cDNA sequences were retained only when supported by two or more reads. Downstream repertoire analysis used the tcR package, and clonotypes were matched across fractions by CDR3 nucleotide sequence plus V segment. Antigen specificity was annotated against VDJdb with VDJmatch, allowing one amino acid substitution in CDR3.

The TCR originated in a woman under 30 in good health. The rearrangement joined TRBV7-2 to TRBJ2-7; TRBD2 lines up with 7 middle nucleotides. The sample comprised PBMCs. The bases read TGTGCCAGCAGCTTGGGGGGGACCGAGCAGTACTTC. It codes for CASSLGGTEQYF.